Following are 7 T cell receptor beta chains from one sample sequenced in a study of T-cell memory formation after mild COVID-19. TCRdb itself ran the 5' RACE reads through MiXCR, one entry per CDR3 protein. The table has about 600,000 distinct CDR3 sequences, less than 25% seen once. Sequencing was carried out using PBMCs or a T cell subset sorted from them (not recorded which). The receptors come from an adult woman who had mild COVID-19 (a few samples of this study predate the infection). Cell type and time point are not known.

This clonotype was picked up many times. The rearrangement uses TRBV5-1 and TRBJ2-1; D unclear. V dropped 0 bases and J dropped 6 bases, with 7 bases sitting between them. Germline assignment: CDR1 SGHRS and CDR2 YFSETQ. This CDR3 spans 13 amino acids. The CDR3 region is CASSLGSSNEQFF. As DNA, the CDR3 is TGCGCCAGCAGCTTGGGGTCGAGCAATGAGCAGTTCTTC.

The CDR3, as DNA: TGTGCCAGCAGTGAAGGGGGCGCTGGGGCCAACGTCCTGACTTTC. Translated: CASSEGGAGANVLTF. V is TRBV12-3 or TRBV12-4 and J is TRBJ2-6, with TRBD1 identical over 7 bases. The CDR3 consists of 15 residues. With 5 bases clipped from V and 2 bases from J, the junction kept 3 bases outside the gene matches.

V usage is TRBV3-1 and J usage is TRBJ2-5; 11 bases fit TRBD2. Germline CDR1 and CDR2: LGHDT and YNNKEL (reference sequence). J was trimmed by 4 bases and V by 0 bases; bases with no gene match: 4. The CDR3 runs to 16 residues. CDR3 region: CASSQELAGATETQYF. The CDR3 DNA sequence: TGTGCCAGCAGCCAAGAACTAGCGGGGGCCACAGAGACCCAGTACTTC.

The gene calls are TRBV12-3 or TRBV12-4 and TRBJ2-5; 7 bases are a match to TRBD1. This CDR3 has 14 amino acids. Trimming cost V 5 bases and J 3 bases; bases outside gene matches: 6. The CDR3 region is CASSARDREETQYF. The DNA of the CDR3 is TGTGCCAGCAGTGCCCGGGACAGAGAAGAGACCCAGTACTTC.

The chain combines TRBV5-1 with TRBJ1-2, with D possibly TRBD1 on 6 matching bases. Trimming took 6 bases from V and 0 from J, leaving 18 bases between them. This CDR3 comprises 16 residues. The germline V gene encodes CDR1 SGHRS and CDR2 YFSETQ. Written as DNA, the CDR3 is TGCGCCAGCAACTCATTACCAGGGGAGGCTAACTATGGCTACACCTTC. Its translation is CASNSLPGEANYGYTF.

V gene TRBV5-1 combines with J gene TRBJ2-1, with 7 bases identical to TRBD1. Per germline, CDR1 SGHRS and CDR2 YFSETQ. CDR3 size: 15 residues. The J segment lost 3 bases and the V segment lost 8 bases, leaving 11 bases of the junction unmatched. The CDR3 bases are TGCGCCAGTGGCCTTGGAGACAGGGACTACAATGAGCAGTTCTTC. Translation: CASGLGDRDYNEQFF.

This clonotype was seen a few times. The rearrangement uses TRBV12-3 or TRBV12-4 and TRBJ2-5; TRBD1 might be the D (6 bases). The length of the CDR3 is 15 residues. Trimming removed 3 bases at V and 4 bases at J, with 15 bases between. The CDR3 loop reads CASSFDLDSRETQYF. The CDR3 DNA reads as TGTGCCAGCAGTTTCGACCTGGACAGCCGAGAGACCCAGTACTTC.